This T cell receptor beta chain appears in the sequencing data of a study of tumor and adjacent non-tumor tissue in lung cancer. Study information: Each sample yielded 3.5 million to 4.5 million productive TCRbeta reads on average.

This CDR3 region has 16 residues. Germline-derived CDR1 and CDR2 are SGHAT and FQDESV (reference sequence). A modified ARM-PCR protocol with three rounds of nested PCR amplified TCRbeta. TCRdb re-called the multiplex PCR reads through MiXCR, storing one row per CDR3 protein. This sample yields about 110,000 distinct CDR3 sequences, of which around 75% are seen a single time; about 40% belongs to the top ten. This sample's RNA came from whole unsorted tissue. This TCR was recovered from an older woman with non-small cell lung cancer. Sequenced sample: lung tumor tissue. J is TRBJ2-7 and V is TRBV11-1; 11 bases line up with TRBD1. Here the CDR3 reads CVNSLAGQGGPYEQYF. DNA of the CDR3: TGTGTCAACAGCTTGGCGGGACAGGGGGGACCCTACGAGCAGTACTTC.